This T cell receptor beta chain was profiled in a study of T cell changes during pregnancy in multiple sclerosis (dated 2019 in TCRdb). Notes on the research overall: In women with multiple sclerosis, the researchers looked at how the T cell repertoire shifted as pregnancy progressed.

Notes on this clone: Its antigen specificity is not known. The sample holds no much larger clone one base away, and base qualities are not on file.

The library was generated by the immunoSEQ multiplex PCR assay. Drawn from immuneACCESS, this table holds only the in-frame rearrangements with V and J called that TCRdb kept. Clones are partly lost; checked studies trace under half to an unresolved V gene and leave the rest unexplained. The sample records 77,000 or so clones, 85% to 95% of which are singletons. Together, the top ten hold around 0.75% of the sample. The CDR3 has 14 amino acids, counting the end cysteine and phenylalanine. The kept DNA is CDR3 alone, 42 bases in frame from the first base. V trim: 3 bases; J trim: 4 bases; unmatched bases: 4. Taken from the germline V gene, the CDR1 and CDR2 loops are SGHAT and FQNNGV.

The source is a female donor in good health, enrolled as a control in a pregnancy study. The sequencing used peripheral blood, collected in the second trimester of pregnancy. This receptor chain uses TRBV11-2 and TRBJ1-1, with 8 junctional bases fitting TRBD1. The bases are TGTGCCAGCAGCTTGGACAGGGCCTCCACTGAAGCTTTCTTT. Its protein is CASSLDRASTEAFF.